This T cell receptor (beta chain) emerged from a study of T-cell memory formation after mild COVID-19. Study-level findings and limits: There were some responding clones in pre-infection memory, which suggested that cross-reactive memory had joined.

cDNA libraries for TCR alpha and TCR beta, carrying sample barcodes and UMIs, came from 5'RACE with constant-segment primers. TCRdb analysed the 5' RACE reads with MiXCR anew, one entry per CDR3 protein. The profile shows about 190,000 distinct CDR3 sequences, approximately 16% of them singletons. This clonotype was seen a handful of times. Its antigen is as yet unknown. The sample was PBMCs or a T cell subset sorted from them (not recorded which). The source is an adult woman who had mild COVID-19 (a few samples of this study predate the infection). Cell type and time point are not known.

The DNA of the CDR3 is TGTGCCAGCAACAGGCAGGGGGCCGGGGAGCTGTTTTTT. It codes for CASNRQGAGELFF. The J gene is TRBJ2-2, the V gene TRBV7-2, with TRBD1 matching 7 bases. Germline V CDR1 and CDR2: SGHTA, FQGNSA. This CDR3 contains 13 residues. The V gene end was trimmed by 7 bases and the J gene end by 6 bases; junction bases not matched to a gene: 5.